These 21 T cell receptor beta chains originate from one sample sequenced in a study of memory CD4+ T cells and cytomegalovirus serostatus. Single viable CD3+CD4+CD8-CD45RO+ cells were sorted as the memory CD4+ T cells. Libraries were prepared by immunoSEQ multiplex PCR; TCRdb keeps only in-frame clonotypes and omits some of them. The sample holds 85,000 to 100,000 clones; under 90% are singletons and the top ten take 3.6%. Sequenced: memory CD4+ T cells from blood. The receptor set was obtained from an adult in good health and CMV-seropositive.

This clone has just one count. V is TRBV6-5 and J is TRBJ2-7; D tentatively reads TRBD1 or TRBD2 (7 bases each). The CDR3 extends over 15 amino acids. With 8 bases removed from V and 3 bases from J, the gap between germline ends came to 20 bases. The germline V gene encodes CDR1 MNHEY and CDR2 SVGAGI. As DNA, the CDR3 is TGTGCCAGCGGGGGGGAGCAACCAGGGGGCTACGAGCAGTACTTC. It is translated as CASGGEQPGGYEQYF.

This sequence joins TRBV28 and TRBJ1-1; D not certain. The CDR3 consists of 16 residues. Germline V CDR1 and CDR2: MDHEN, SYDVKM. V was cut by 5 bases and J by 0 bases, with 16 bases left in between. CDR3 coding DNA: TGTGCCAGCAGTCCCCAGGAAGGCCGACTGAACACTGAAGCTTTCTTT. The encoded protein is CASSPQEGRLNTEAFF.

The V and J genes are TRBV19 and TRBJ2-1, with TRBD1 matching over 8 bases. CDR3 length: 15 residues. Germline CDR1 and CDR2: LNHDA and SQIVND (reference sequence). The V gene end was trimmed by 1 base and the J gene end by 4 bases; junction bases not matched to a gene: 3. The CDR3 nucleotides are TGTGCCAGTAGTATAGGAACAGGGGGGTACAATGAGCAGTTCTTC. It yields the protein CASSIGTGGYNEQFF.

This rearrangement joins TRBV6-1 to TRBJ1-2; weak D call: TRBD1 (5 bases). Germline assignment: CDR1 MNHNS and CDR2 SASEGT. This CDR3 spans 19 amino acids. V was shortened by 2 bases and J by 2 bases, with 24 bases between the two germline ends. CDR3 in amino acids: CASSESVGVGLGWNYGYTF. As DNA, the CDR3 is TGTGCCAGCAGTGAATCGGTAGGGGTAGGATTGGGATGGAACTATGGCTACACCTTC.

The genes are TRBV4-1 and TRBJ2-3; no firm D call. The germline V gene encodes CDR1 MGHRA and CDR2 YSYEKL. This CDR3 comprises 16 residues. The V gene lost 1 base and the J gene lost 4 bases, with 15 bases spanning the gap. CDR3 in amino acids: CASSQGWARGPDTQYF. CDR3 nucleotides: TGCGCCAGCAGCCAAGGGTGGGCGAGAGGACCAGATACGCAGTATTTT.

The chain uses TRBV7-3 and TRBJ2-1, with 9 bases lining up with TRBD1. The germline CDR1 and CDR2 sequences are SGHTA and FQGTGA. The CDR3 is 16 residues long. The trim removed 5 bases at V and 5 bases at J, leaving 10 bases unmatched. CDR3: CASSPTPGQGNNEQFF. CDR3 in DNA: TGTGCCAGCAGCCCTACCCCGGGACAGGGAAACAATGAGCAGTTCTTC. Using reference TRBV7-3 and TRBJ2-1 for the parts outside the CDR3, the full variable domain is GAGVSQTPSNKVTEKGKYVELRCDPISGHTALYWYRQSLGQGPEFLIYFQGTGAADDSGLPNDRFFAVRPEGSVSTLKIQRTERGDSAVYLCASSPTPGQGNNEQFFGPGTRLTVL.

The rearrangement links TRBV6-5 to TRBJ2-7; tentative D call: TRBD1 (5 bases). Germline CDR1 reads MNHEY; CDR2 reads SVGAGI. The CDR3 consists of 13 residues. Trimming left V 1 base short and J 2 bases short, with 6 bases between. The CDR3 is CASSYYRTYEQYF. The CDR3 DNA sequence: TGTGCCAGCAGTTACTACAGGACCTACGAGCAGTACTTC.

This chain uses TRBV19 with TRBJ1-4; no clear D gene. Germline loops: CDR1 LNHDA, CDR2 SQIVND (reference sequence). CDR3 length: 12 amino acids. Trimming took off 3 bases at V and 6 bases at J, with 5 bases between the two ends. The CDR3 DNA is TGTGCCAGTAGTATGCGTCATGAAAAACTGTTTTTT. Its protein is CASSMRHEKLFF.

This rearrangement joins TRBV19 to TRBJ2-7; D is perhaps TRBD1 (7 bases). In germline, CDR1 is LNHDA, CDR2 SQIVND (reference sequence). This CDR3 comprises 16 residues. V was cut by 5 bases and J by 3 bases, with 20 bases left in between. The CDR3 sequence: CASSARGRDSSYEQYF. The CDR3 nucleotides are TGTGCCAGTAGTGCCCGGGGGCGGGACAGTAGCTACGAGCAGTACTTC.

V is TRBV28 and J is TRBJ2-7, with TRBD2 matching over 7 bases. Germline values: CDR1 MDHEN, CDR2 SYDVKM. Trimming removed 3 bases from V and 0 bases from J; junction bases left unmatched: 8. The CDR3 is 16 residues long. In nucleotides, the CDR3 is TGTGCCAGCAGTTTCTCCCTAGCGGAACTCTCCTACGAGCAGTACTTC. Its protein is CASSFSLAELSYEQYF.

The chain links TRBV7-2 to TRBJ2-4, with 8 bases matching TRBD2. CDR1 and CDR2 from the germline V gene are SGHTA and FQGNSA. V lost 2 bases to trimming and J lost 0 bases; unmatched junction nucleotides: 6. The CDR3 is 17 amino acids. The CDR3 nucleotides read TGTGCCAGCAGCTTACCACAGCGGGAGCCAGCCAAAAACATTCAGTACTTC. Amino acids: CASSLPQREPAKNIQYF.

The chain combines TRBV5-1 with TRBJ2-1; 10 bases fit TRBD1. Germline V gene data show CDR1 as SGHRS and CDR2 as YFSETQ. The CDR3 has 15 amino acids. Trimming cost V 3 bases and J 8 bases; bases outside gene matches: 8. CDR3 in amino acids: CASSWSGTGEDEQFF. The CDR3 region has the DNA TGCGCCAGCAGCTGGTCCGGGACAGGGGAGGATGAGCAGTTCTTC.

The chain couples TRBV25-1 to TRBJ1-2; 8 bases agree with TRBD1. The CDR3 extends over 15 amino acids. Germline-derived CDR1 and CDR2 are MGHDK and SYGVNS. The ends lost 8 bases at V and 3 bases at J; junction bases unmatched: 11. The DNA for the CDR3 is TGTGCCAGCCCACGCAGGGGGCACGGATACTATGGCTACACCTTC. It yields the protein CASPRRGHGYYGYTF.

J is TRBJ2-7 and V is TRBV5-1; D not certain. From germline, CDR1 is SGHRS and CDR2 YFSETQ. Between the trimmed V and J ends, which lost 0 bases and 3 bases, there was a span of 10 bases. The length of the CDR3 is 14 residues. CDR3 nucleotide sequence: TGCGCCAGCAGCTTGGTGGGGTCCGGCTACGAGCAGTACTTC. It is translated as CASSLVGSGYEQYF.

The CDR3 sequence: CASREYGGANVLTF. CDR3 sequence (DNA): TGTGCCAGCAGGGAGTATGGCGGGGCCAACGTCCTGACTTTC. The V call is TRBV25-1, the J call TRBJ2-6; D unresolved. This CDR3 has 14 amino acids. Germline V gene data show CDR1 as MGHDK and CDR2 as SYGVNS. Trimming removed 6 bases at V and 4 bases at J, with 10 bases between. Full variable domain (missing parts from reference TRBV25-1 and TRBJ2-6): EADIYQTPRYLVIGTGKKITLECSQTMGHDKMYWYQQDPGMELHLIHYSYGVNSTEKGDLSSESTVSRIRTEHFPLTLESARPSHTSQYLCASREYGGANVLTFGAGSRLTVL.

V and J are TRBV7-2 and TRBJ1-3; D is uncertain. This CDR3 has 14 residues. V lost 6 bases and J 4 bases, leaving 13 bases between the germline ends. Germline CDR1 SGHTA, CDR2 FQGNSA. The CDR3 is CASSLLGPGNTIYF. As DNA, the CDR3 is TGTGCCAGCAGTCTGTTGGGCCCGGGAAACACCATATATTTT. Full variable domain (remainder filled in from reference TRBV7-2 and TRBJ1-3): GAGVSQSPSNKVTEKGKDVELRCDPISGHTALYWYRQSLGQGLEFLIYFQGNSAPDKSGLPSDRFSAERTGGSVSTLTIQRTQQEDSAVYLCASSLLGPGNTIYFGEGSWLTVV.

This clone was counted only a few times. The rearrangement joins TRBV7-8 to TRBJ2-2; TRBD1 matches at 7 bases. V trimming: 5 bases; J trimming: 0 bases; junction bases outside the gene matches: 12. The CDR3 runs 18 residues. CDR1 is SGHVS and CDR2 is FQNEAQ in the germline V gene. The CDR3 protein is CASSPPRRDSSNTGELFF. Here the CDR3 DNA reads TGTGCCAGCAGCCCCCCCCGAAGGGACAGCTCGAACACCGGGGAGCTGTTTTTT.

The genes are TRBV5-1 and TRBJ2-5, with 10 bases that match TRBD2. Per the germline V gene, CDR1 is SGHRS and CDR2 is YFSETQ. The trim removed 4 bases at V and 2 bases at J, leaving 14 bases unmatched. This CDR3 contains 18 residues. In nucleotides, the CDR3 is TGCGCCAGCAGCCCTACGACTAGCGGGCCTCTCTTTCAAGAGACCCAGTACTTC. Amino acids: CASSPTTSGPLFQETQYF.

The sample holds one count of this clone. The V and J genes are TRBV9 and TRBJ1-5, with D perhaps matching TRBD1 (5 bases). Trimming cost V 4 bases and J 0 bases, with 20 bases left between them. The CDR3 has 18 residues. In germline, CDR1 is SGDLS, CDR2 YYNGEE. The DNA for the CDR3 is TGTGCCAGCAGCAACGACCCCCGCACAGGCAATAGCAATCAGCCCCAGCATTTT. This codes for CASSNDPRTGNSNQPQHF.

This clone occurred a few times. The chain employs TRBV7-2 and TRBJ1-2, with 7 bases aligning to TRBD1. There are 13 residues in the CDR3. CDR1 and CDR2 from the germline V gene are SGHTA and FQGNSA. The V and J ends lost 3 bases and 4 bases, in that order; junction bases with no gene match: 2. The CDR3 loop reads CASSFGTVYGYTF. CDR3 coding DNA: TGTGCCAGCAGCTTTGGGACAGTCTATGGCTACACCTTC.

The chain uses TRBV28 and TRBJ1-3; D is unresolved. With 4 bases removed from V and 2 bases from J, the gap between germline ends came to 27 bases. Germline values: CDR1 MDHEN, CDR2 SYDVKM. The CDR3 has 20 residues. The CDR3 region is CASSSPRPRSLMRAGNTIYF. CDR3 nucleotides: TGTGCCAGCAGTTCCCCACGTCCGCGGAGTTTGATGAGAGCTGGAAACACCATATATTTT.